This T cell receptor (beta chain) was profiled in a study of blood T cells in healthy people across ages. General observations from the study: Among long-lived donors, naive CD4+ cells were more numerous and diversity higher than in aged donors. No one knew whether donors had CMV, which possibly confounded expanded clonotype changes.

Primers used in a second PCR of roughly 6 to 12 cycles were a sample-barcoded 5' primer and a J-beta primer mix. TCRdb processed the 5' RACE reads anew with MiXCR; each CDR3 protein has one entry. The sample includes more than 650,000 distinct CDR3 sequences, roughly 20% of them seen just once. Details on this clonotype: The antigen is undetermined.

V was shortened by 5 bases and J by 3 bases, with 13 bases between the two germline ends. The CDR3 covers 14 residues. The germline CDR1 and CDR2 sequences are LGHDT and YNNKEL (reference sequence). The sample taken for sequencing was blood. The gene calls are TRBV3-1 and TRBJ1-1; a weak D match, TRBD1 (6 bases). This TCR derives from an older man in good health. The CDR3 DNA follows: TGTGCCAGCAGCGGCCGCAGGGGAGACACTGAAGCTTTCTTT. This encodes CASSGRRGDTEAFF.